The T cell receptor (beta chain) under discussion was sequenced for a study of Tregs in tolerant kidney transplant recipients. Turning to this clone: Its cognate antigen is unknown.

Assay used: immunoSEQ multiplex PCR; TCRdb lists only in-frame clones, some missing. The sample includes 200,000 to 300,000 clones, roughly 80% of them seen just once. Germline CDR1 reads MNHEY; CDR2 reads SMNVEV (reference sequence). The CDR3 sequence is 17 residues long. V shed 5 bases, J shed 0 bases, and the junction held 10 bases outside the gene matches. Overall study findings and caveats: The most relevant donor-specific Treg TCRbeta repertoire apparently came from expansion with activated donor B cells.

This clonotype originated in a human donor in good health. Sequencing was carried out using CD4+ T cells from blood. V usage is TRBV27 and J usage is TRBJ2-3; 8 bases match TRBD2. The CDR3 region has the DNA TGTGCCAGCAGTCCCTCTCCGGGGGGGGCTAGCACAGATACGCAGTATTTT. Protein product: CASSPSPGGASTDTQYF.